These 6 T cell receptor beta chains were sequenced from one sample in a study of radiotherapy plus CTLA-4 blockade in lung cancer. Profiling relied on immunoSEQ multiplex PCR, and the TCRdb table lists in-frame clones only, not all of them. Among 80,000 or so clones, 60% to 85% were seen once, and the ten largest hold 4%. The sample was peripheral blood, taken from a patient treated with radiotherapy plus ipilimumab. The receptors shown here come from a human donor with non-small cell lung cancer who had a partial response to radiotherapy plus ipilimumab. Some clones in this sample may be carry-over from other donors' samples.

This clone was counted only a few times. The chain carries TRBV18 and TRBJ1-5; D gene uncertain. This CDR3 is built from 15 residues. V gave up 5 bases and J gave up 4 bases, with 15 bases separating them. CDR1 is KGHSH, CDR2 LQKENI, per germline. DNA of the CDR3: TGTGCCAGCTCAGCTATCTCGTCGGGGAATCAGCCCCAGCATTTT. It is translated as CASSAISSGNQPQHF.

This chain joins TRBV11-3 and TRBJ2-2; D may be TRBD1 (5 bases). The V gene's germline CDR1 is SGHNT and CDR2 YENEEA. This CDR3 is 15 amino acids long. Deletions cut 5 bases from V and 3 bases from J, with 13 bases between. CDR3 loop: CASSALVGHTGELFF. The CDR3 DNA is TGTGCCAGCAGCGCCCTTGTGGGGCACACCGGGGAGCTGTTTTTT.

The CDR3 reads CASSSLGTGQYF. CDR3 in DNA: TGTGCCAGCAGCTCCCTGGGGACTGGGCAGTACTTC. The V gene is TRBV6-5, the J gene TRBJ2-7; D possibly corresponds to TRBD2 (6 bases). Looked up from germline, CDR1 is MNHEY and CDR2 is SVGAGI. Trimming stripped 6 bases from V and 9 bases from J, with 15 bases between. The CDR3 sequence is 12 residues long.

The rearrangement links TRBV11-2 to TRBJ1-2; the D gene is possibly TRBD1 (5 bases). The CDR3 totals 12 residues. Between the trimmed V and J ends, which lost 5 bases and 9 bases, there was a span of 13 bases. Germline V gene sequence: CDR1 SGHAT, CDR2 FQNNGV. The CDR3 sequence is CASSATSGRYTF. The CDR3 DNA reads TGTGCCAGCAGCGCCACCTCAGGGCGCTACACCTTC.

This clone appeared a few times. The chain joins TRBV5-5 to TRBJ2-2; 8 nucleotides line up with TRBD2. CDR3 length: 16 residues. J lost 6 bases, V lost 0 bases, and 7 bases had no gene match. Looked up from germline, CDR1 is SGHKS and CDR2 is YYEKEE (reference sequence). In DNA, the CDR3 is TGTGCCAGCAGCTTGGGCGGGGGGCGAGTCTCCGGGGAGCTGTTTTTT. It yields the protein CASSLGGGRVSGELFF. Full variable domain (remainder filled in from reference TRBV5-5 and TRBJ2-2): DAGVTQSPTHLIKTRGQQVTLRCSPISGHKSVSWYQQVLGQGPQFIFQYYEKEERGRGNFPDRFSARQFPNYSSELNVNALLLGDSALYLCASSLGGGRVSGELFFGEGSRLTVL.

This chain connects TRBV2 to TRBJ1-5, with a weak D call TRBD1 (6 bases). The CDR3 is 13 residues long. The germline V and J ends were trimmed by 8 bases and 6 bases, with 14 bases remaining between them. Germline V gene data show CDR1 as SNHLY and CDR2 as FYNNEI. The CDR3 nucleotides read TGTGCCAGCCAGGGGTCCCTCTTTCAGCCCCAGCATTTT. Amino acid sequence: CASQGSLFQPQHF.